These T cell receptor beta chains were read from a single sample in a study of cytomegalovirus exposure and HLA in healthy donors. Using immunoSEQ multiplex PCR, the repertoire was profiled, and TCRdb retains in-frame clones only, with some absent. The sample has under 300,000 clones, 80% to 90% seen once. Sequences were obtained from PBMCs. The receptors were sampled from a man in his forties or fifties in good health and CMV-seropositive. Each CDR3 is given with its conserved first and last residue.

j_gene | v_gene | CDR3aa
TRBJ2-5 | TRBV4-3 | CASSQEGTGLPQETQYF
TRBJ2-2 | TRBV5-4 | CASSFGRGRPGELFF
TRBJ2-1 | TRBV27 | CASSASGSIVYEQFF
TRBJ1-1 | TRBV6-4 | CASSDSMGGTEAFF
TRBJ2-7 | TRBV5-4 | CASSFLGAALYEQYF
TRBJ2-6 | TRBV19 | CASSSNSGANVLTF
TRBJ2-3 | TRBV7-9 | CASSLGLAGGGPTDTQYF
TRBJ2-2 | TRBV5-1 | CASSGTGATGELFF
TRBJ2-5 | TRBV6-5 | CASSSQGSQETQYF
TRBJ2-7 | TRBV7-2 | CASRQGVSYEQYF
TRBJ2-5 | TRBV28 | CASRLATQGAGETQYF
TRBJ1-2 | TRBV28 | CASRTGIMAYGYTF
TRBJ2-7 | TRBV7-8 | CASSLQGPGLDEQYF
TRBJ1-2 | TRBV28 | CASSFRGQGFNYGYTF
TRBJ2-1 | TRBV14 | CASSQDHLAGGYNEQFF
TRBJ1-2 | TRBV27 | CASSGQGIGYTF
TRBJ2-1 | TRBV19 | CASSLAGGSYNEQFF
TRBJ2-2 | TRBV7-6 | CASSLDTFTGELFF
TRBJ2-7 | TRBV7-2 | CASSGVGGRYEQYF
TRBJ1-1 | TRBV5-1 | CASSLADTGTEAFF
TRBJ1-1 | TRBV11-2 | CASSSGVGTEAFF
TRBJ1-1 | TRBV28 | CASSFGQPTEAFF